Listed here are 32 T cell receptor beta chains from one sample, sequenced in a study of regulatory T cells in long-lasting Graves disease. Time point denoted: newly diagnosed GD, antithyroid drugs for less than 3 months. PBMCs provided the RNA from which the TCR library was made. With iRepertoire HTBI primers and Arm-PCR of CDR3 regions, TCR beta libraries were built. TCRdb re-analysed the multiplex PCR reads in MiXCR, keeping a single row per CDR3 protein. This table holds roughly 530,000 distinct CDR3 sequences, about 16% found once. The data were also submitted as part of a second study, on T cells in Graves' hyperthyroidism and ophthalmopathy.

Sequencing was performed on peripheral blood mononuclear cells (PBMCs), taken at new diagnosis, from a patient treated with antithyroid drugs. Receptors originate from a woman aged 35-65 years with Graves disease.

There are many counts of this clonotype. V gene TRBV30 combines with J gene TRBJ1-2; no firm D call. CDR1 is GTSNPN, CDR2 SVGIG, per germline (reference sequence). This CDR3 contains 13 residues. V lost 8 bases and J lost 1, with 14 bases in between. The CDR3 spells CASLVFLNYGYTF. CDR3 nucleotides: TGTGCCAGCTTGGTATTCCTTAACTATGGCTACACCTTC.

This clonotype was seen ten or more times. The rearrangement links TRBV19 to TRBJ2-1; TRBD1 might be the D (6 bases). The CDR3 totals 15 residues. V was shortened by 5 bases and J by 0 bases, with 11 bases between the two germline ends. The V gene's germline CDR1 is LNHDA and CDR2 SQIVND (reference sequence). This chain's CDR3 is CASSLTGNSYNEQFF. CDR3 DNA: TGTGCCAGTAGTCTCACAGGGAACTCCTACAATGAGCAGTTCTTC.

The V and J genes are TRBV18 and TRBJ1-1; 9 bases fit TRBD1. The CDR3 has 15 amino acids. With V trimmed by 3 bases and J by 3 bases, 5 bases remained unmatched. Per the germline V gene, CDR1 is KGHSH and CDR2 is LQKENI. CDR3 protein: CASSPGQGMDTEAFF. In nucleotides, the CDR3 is TGTGCCAGCTCACCGGGACAGGGAATGGACACTGAAGCTTTCTTT.

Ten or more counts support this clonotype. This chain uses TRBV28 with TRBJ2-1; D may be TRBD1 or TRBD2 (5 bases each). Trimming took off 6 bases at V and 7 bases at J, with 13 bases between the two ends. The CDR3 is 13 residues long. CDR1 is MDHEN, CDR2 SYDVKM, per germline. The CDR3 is CASRGTERNEQFF. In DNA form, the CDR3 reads TGTGCCAGCAGGGGGACGGAGAGGAATGAGCAGTTCTTC.

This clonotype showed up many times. This CDR3 reads CASSLSAGTYEQYF. For the CDR3, the DNA is TGTGCCAGCAGCTTGTCGGCGGGGACCTACGAGCAGTACTTC. The chain combines TRBV5-6 with TRBJ2-7; TRBD2 might be the D (6 bases). The CDR3 consists of 14 residues. Germline V gene sequence: CDR1 SGHDT, CDR2 YYEEEE. Deletions cut 1 base from V and 2 bases from J, with 10 bases between.

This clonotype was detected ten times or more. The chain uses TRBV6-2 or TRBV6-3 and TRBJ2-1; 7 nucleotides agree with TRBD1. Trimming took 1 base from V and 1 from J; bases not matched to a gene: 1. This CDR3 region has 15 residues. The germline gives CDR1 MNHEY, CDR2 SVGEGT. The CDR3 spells CASSYWGQSYNEQFF. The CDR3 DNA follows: TGTGCCAGCAGTTACTGGGGACAGTCCTACAATGAGCAGTTCTTC.

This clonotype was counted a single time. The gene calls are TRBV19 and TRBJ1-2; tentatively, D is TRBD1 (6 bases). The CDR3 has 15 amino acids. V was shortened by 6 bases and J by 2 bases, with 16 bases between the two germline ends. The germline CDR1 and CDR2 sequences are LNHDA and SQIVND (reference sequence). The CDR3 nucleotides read TGTGCCAGTAGAACCGCTTCAGGGGAAAACTATGGCTACACCTTC. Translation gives CASRTASGENYGYTF.

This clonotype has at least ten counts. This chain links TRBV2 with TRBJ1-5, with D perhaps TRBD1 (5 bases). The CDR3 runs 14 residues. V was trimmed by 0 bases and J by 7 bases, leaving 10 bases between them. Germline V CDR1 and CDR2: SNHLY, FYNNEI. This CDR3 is CASSEAGHPQPQHF. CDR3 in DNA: TGTGCCAGCAGTGAAGCCGGACACCCCCAGCCCCAGCATTTT.

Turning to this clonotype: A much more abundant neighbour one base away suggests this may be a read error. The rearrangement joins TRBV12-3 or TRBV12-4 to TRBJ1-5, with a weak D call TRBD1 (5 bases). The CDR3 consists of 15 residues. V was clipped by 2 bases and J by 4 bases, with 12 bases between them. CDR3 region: CASSLRQLNNQPQHF. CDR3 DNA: TGTGCCAGCAGTTTACGACAGCTCAATAATCAGCCCCAGCATTTT.

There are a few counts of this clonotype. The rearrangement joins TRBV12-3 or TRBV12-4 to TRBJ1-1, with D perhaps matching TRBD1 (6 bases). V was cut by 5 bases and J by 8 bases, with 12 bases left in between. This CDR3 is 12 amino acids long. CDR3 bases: TGTGCCAGCAGTCCGGGGGGGCAAGAAGCTTTCTTT. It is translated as CASSPGGQEAFF.

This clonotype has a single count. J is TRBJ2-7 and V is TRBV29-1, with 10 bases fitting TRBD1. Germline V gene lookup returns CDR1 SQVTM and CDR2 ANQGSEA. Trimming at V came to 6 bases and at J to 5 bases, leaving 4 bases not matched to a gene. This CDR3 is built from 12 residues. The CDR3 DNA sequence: TGCAGCGTGGGACAGGGGCGCAACGAGCAGTACTTC. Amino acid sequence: CSVGQGRNEQYF.

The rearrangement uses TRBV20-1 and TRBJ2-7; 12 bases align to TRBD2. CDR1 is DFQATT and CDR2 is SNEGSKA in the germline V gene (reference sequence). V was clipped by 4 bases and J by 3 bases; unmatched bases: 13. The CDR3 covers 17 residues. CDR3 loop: CSATKGRLAGGNYEQYF. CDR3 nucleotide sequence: TGCAGTGCTACAAAGGGCCGGCTAGCGGGGGGGAACTACGAGCAGTACTTC.

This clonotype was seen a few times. The CDR3 loop is CASSTTGYNSPLHF. CDR3 coding DNA: TGTGCCAGCAGCACGACAGGTTATAATTCACCCCTCCACTTT. The V and J genes are TRBV7-3 and TRBJ1-6; the D gene is possibly TRBD1 (6 bases). The CDR3 is 14 amino acids. CDR1 is SGHTA, CDR2 FQGTGA, per germline. Trimming removed 5 bases at V and 4 bases at J, with 9 bases between.

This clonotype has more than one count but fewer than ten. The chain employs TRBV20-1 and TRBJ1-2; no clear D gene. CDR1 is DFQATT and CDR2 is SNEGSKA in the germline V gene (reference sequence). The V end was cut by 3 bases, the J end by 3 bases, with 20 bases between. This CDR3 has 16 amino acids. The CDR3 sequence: CSASTVGLEGHYGYTF. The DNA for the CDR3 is TGCAGTGCTAGCACCGTCGGACTCGAGGGTCACTATGGCTACACCTTC.

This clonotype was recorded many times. The CDR3 spells CASSIQGRGPDTQYF. The CDR3 nucleotides are TGTGCCAGCAGCATACAGGGTCGTGGCCCAGATACGCAGTATTTT. The rearrangement links TRBV7-2 to TRBJ2-3; D possibly corresponds to TRBD1 (6 bases). From germline, CDR1 is SGHTA and CDR2 FQGNSA. This CDR3 has 15 amino acids. Trimming shortened V by 5 bases and J by 4 bases, and 16 bases separated the two germline ends.

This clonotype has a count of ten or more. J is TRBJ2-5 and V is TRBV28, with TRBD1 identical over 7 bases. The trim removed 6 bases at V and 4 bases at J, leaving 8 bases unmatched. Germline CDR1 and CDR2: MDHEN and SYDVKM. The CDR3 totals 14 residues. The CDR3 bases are TGTGCCAGCAGCTTAAGCCCAGGGGGAGAGACCCAGTACTTC. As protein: CASSLSPGGETQYF.

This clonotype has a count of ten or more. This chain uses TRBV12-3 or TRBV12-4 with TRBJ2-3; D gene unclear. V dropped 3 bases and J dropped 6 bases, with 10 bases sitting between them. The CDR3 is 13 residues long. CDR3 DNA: TGTGCCAGCAGTTTCTGGCGTGGGGATACGCAGTATTTT. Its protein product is CASSFWRGDTQYF.

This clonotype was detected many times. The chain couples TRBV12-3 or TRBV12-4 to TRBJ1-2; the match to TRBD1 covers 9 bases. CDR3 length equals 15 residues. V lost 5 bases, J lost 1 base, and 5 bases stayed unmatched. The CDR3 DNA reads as TGTGCCAGCAGTCCGGGGACAGGGAGTAACTATGGCTACACCTTC. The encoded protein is CASSPGTGSNYGYTF.

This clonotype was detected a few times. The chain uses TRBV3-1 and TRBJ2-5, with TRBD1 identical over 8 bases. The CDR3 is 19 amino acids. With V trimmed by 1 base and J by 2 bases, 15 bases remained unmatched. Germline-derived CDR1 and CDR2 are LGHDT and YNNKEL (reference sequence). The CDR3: CASSQGRRRQGALQETQYF. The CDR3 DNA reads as TGTGCCAGCAGCCAAGGGCGACGAAGGCAGGGGGCACTACAAGAGACCCAGTACTTC.

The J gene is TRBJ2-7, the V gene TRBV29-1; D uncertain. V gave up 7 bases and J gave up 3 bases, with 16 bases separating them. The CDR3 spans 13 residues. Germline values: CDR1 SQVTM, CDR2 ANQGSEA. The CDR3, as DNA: TGCAGCGCATTGGACCGATCGAACTACGAGCAGTACTTC. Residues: CSALDRSNYEQYF.

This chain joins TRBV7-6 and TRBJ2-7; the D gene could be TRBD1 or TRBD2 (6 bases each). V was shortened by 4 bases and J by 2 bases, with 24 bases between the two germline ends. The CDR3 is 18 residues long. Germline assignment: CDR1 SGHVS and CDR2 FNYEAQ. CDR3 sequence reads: CASSSTGGGLVSTYEQYF. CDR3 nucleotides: TGTGCCAGCAGCTCGACAGGAGGGGGGCTGGTATCGACCTACGAGCAGTACTTC.

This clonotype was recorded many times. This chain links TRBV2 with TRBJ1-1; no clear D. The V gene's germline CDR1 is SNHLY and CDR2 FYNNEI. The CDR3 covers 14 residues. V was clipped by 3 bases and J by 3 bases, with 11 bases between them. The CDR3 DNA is TGTGCCAGCAGTGACGTTGGGGAGGACACTGAAGCTTTCTTT. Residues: CASSDVGEDTEAFF.

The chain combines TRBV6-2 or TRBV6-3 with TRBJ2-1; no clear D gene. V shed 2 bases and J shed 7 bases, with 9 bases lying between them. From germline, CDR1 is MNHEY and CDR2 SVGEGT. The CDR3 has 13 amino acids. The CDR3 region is CASSYGKRNEQFF. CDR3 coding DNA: TGTGCCAGCAGTTACGGGAAAAGGAATGAGCAGTTCTTC.

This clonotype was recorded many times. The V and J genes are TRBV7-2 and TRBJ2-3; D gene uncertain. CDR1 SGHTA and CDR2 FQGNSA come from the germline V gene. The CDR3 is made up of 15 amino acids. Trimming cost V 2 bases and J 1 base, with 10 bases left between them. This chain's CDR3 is CASSLIPQRTDTQYF. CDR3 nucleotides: TGTGCCAGCAGCTTAATACCTCAACGCACAGATACGCAGTATTTT. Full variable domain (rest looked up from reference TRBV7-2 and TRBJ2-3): GAGVSQSPSNKVTEKGKDVELRCDPISGHTALYWYRQSLGQGLEFLIYFQGNSAPDKSGLPSDRFSAERTGGSVSTLTIQRTQQEDSAVYLCASSLIPQRTDTQYFGPGTRLTVL.

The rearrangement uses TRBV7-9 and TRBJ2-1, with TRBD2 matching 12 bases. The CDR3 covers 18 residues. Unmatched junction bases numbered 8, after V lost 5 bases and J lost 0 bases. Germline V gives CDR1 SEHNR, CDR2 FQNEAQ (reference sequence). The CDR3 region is CASSGTSGGLSSYNEQFF. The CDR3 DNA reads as TGTGCCAGCAGCGGAACTAGCGGGGGGCTTAGCTCCTACAATGAGCAGTTCTTC.

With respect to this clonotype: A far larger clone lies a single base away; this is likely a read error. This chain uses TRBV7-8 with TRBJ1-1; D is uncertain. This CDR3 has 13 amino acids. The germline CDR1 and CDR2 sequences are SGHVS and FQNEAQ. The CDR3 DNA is TGTACCAGCAGCTTAACTCTGAGCACTGAAGCTTTCTTT. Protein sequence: CTSSLTLSTEAFF.

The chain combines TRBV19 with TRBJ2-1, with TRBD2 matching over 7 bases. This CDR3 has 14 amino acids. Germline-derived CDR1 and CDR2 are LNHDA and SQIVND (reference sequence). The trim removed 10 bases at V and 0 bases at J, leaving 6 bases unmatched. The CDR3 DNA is TGTGCCACCAAAGGGGAGGGCTCCTACAATGAGCAGTTCTTC. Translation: CATKGEGSYNEQFF. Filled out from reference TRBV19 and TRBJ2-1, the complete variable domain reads DGGITQSPKYLFRKEGQNVTLSCEQNLNHDAMYWYRQDPGQGLRLIYYSQIVNDFQKGDIAEGYSVSREKKESFPLTVTSAQKNPTAFYLCATKGEGSYNEQFFGPGTRLTVL.

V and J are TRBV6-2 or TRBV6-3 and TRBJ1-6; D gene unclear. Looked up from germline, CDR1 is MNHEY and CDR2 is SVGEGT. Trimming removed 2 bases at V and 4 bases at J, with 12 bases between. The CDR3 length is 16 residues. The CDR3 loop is CASSYGSAGYNSPLHF. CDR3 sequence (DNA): TGTGCCAGCAGTTACGGCTCGGCAGGATATAATTCACCCCTCCACTTT.

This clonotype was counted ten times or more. CDR3 in amino acids: CASSLEFQGTQNTIYF. CDR3 sequence (DNA): TGCGCCAGCAGCTTGGAGTTCCAGGGAACTCAAAACACCATATATTTT. The chain carries TRBV5-1 and TRBJ1-3; weak D call: TRBD1 (5 bases). Trimming shortened V by 0 bases and J by 6 bases, and 16 bases separated the two germline ends. Germline V gives CDR1 SGHRS, CDR2 YFSETQ. This CDR3 has 16 residues.

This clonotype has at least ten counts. This chain's CDR3 is CASSYMSYNEQFF. Written as DNA, the CDR3 is TGTGCCAGCAGTTACATGTCCTACAATGAGCAGTTCTTC. The J gene is TRBJ2-1, the V gene TRBV6-2 or TRBV6-3, with D unclear. Per the germline V gene, CDR1 is MNHEY and CDR2 is SVGEGT. V gave up 2 bases and J gave up 1 base, with 3 bases separating them. The CDR3 totals 13 residues.

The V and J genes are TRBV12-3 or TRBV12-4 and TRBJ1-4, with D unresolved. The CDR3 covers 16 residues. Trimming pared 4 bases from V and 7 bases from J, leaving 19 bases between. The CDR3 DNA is TGTGCCAGCAGTTACTCGACTCCGCGGGTGTCTGAAAAACTGTTTTTT. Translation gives CASSYSTPRVSEKLFF.

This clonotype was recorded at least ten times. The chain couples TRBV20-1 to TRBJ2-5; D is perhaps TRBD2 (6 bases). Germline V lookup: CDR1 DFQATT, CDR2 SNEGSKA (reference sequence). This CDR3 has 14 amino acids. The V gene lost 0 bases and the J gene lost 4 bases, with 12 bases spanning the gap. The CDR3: CSARDWGVVETQYF. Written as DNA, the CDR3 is TGCAGTGCTAGAGATTGGGGGGTGGTAGAGACCCAGTACTTC.